These T cell receptor beta chains were read from a single sample in a study of blood T cell repertoires in COVID-19. Assay: immunoSEQ multiplex PCR; the TCRdb copy retains only in-frame clones and omits some. Of around 200,000 clones listed, just under 80% are singletons. Sequencing was done on a sample of peripheral blood. These receptors all stem from a woman at least 80 years old with active or convalescent COVID-19. Both conserved end residues are part of each CDR3. A D gene is named only where the DNA matches it firmly. Size values are once, few and many counts, or a class for expanded clones, and some rows have none.

>NA|TRBJ1-1|TRBV29-1|NA
CSVESRSDRNTEAFF
TGCAGCGTTGAATCTCGATCGGACAGGAACACTGAAGCTTTCTTT
>TRBD1|TRBJ2-7|TRBV9|few
CASSSGTANSYEQYF
TGTGCCAGCAGCTCCGGGACAGCCAACTCCTACGAGCAGTACTTC
>TRBD2|TRBJ2-1|TRBV24-1|NA
CATSDARDYPLNEQFF
TGTGCCACCAGTGATGCCCGGGACTACCCCCTGAATGAGCAGTTCTTC
>NA|TRBJ1-5|TRBV29-1|NA
CSVGESAGANQPQHF
TGCAGCGTTGGGGAATCGGCAGGGGCAAATCAGCCCCAGCATTTT
>TRBD2|TRBJ2-1|TRBV7-8|NA
CASSLLAGGDNEQFF
TGTGCCAGCAGCCTGCTAGCGGGGGGGGACAATGAGCAGTTCTTC
>TRBD2|TRBJ2-1|TRBV4-3|NA
CASSQSRTSGYNEQFF
TGCGCCAGCAGCCAATCCCGGACTAGCGGCTACAATGAGCAGTTCTTC
>NA|TRBJ1-5|TRBV7-2|NA
CASSPFDGNQPQHF
TGTGCCAGCAGCCCGTTTGACGGGAATCAGCCCCAGCATTTT
>NA|TRBJ2-5|TRBV30|few
CAWSVPRGSGGETQYF
TGTGCCTGGAGTGTACCTCGGGGGTCAGGAGGAGAGACCCAGTACTTC
>TRBD1|TRBJ2-2|TRBV7-6|NA
CASSSRQGRPGELFF
TGTGCCAGCAGCTCCAGACAGGGAAGACCCGGGGAGCTGTTTTTT
>NA|TRBJ1-4|TRBV30|NA
CAWSQGMNEKLFF
TGTGCCTGGTCCCAGGGGATGAATGAAAAACTGTTTTTT
>NA|TRBJ2-4|TRBV19|NA
CASSSIDPGIQYF
TGTGCCAGTAGTAGTATAGATCCGGGCATTCAGTACTTC
>NA|TRBJ1-2|TRBV7-9|once
CASSNSAQGGYTF
TGTGCCAGCAGCAATAGTGCCCAGGGAGGCTACACCTTC
>NA|TRBJ2-1|TRBV27|NA
CASSFQGSSYNEQFF
TGTGCCAGCAGTTTTCAGGGGAGCTCCTACAATGAGCAGTTCTTC
>NA|TRBJ1-1|TRBV7-9|once
CASSLQAPTATEAFF
TGTGCCAGCAGCCTACAGGCCCCAACCGCCACTGAAGCTTTCTTT
>NA|TRBJ2-3|TRBV20-1|NA
CSGRDYGTQYF
TGCAGTGGGAGGGATTATGGTACGCAGTATTTT
>NA|TRBJ2-5|TRBV5-1|NA
CASSLAHSKETQYF
TGCGCCAGCAGCTTGGCCCACAGTAAAGAGACCCAGTACTTC
>TRBD1|TRBJ2-7|TRBV28|NA
CASTSTGTGLYEQYF
TGTGCCAGCACCTCAACCGGGACAGGGTTATACGAGCAGTACTTC
>TRBD1|TRBJ1-2|TRBV4-1|NA
CASSQDRQGGSNYGYTF
TGCGCCAGCAGCCAAGATAGACAGGGAGGATCGAACTATGGCTACACCTTC
>NA|TRBJ2-5|TRBV5-1|NA
CASSATTSKGTQYF
TGCGCCAGCAGCGCCACGACTAGTAAAGGGACCCAGTACTTC
>NA|TRBJ1-3|TRBV27|few
CASSLSPRGHSGNTIYF
TGTGCCAGCAGTTTAAGCCCCCGAGGCCACTCTGGAAACACCATATATTTT